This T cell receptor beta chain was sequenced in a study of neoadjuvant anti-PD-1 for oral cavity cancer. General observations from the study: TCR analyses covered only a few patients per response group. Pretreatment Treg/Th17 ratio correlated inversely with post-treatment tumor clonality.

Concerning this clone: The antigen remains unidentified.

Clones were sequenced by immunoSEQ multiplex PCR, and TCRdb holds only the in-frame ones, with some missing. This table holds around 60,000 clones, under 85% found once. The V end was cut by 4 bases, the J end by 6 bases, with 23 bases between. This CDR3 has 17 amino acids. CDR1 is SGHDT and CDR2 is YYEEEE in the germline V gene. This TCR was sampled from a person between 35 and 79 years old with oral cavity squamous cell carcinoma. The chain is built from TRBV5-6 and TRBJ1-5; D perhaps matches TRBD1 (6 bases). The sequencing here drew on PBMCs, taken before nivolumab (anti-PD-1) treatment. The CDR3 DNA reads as TGTGCCAGCAGCCTACGACCGACAGGCAAATGGTTTCAGCCCCAGCATTTT. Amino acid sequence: CASSLRPTGKWFQPQHF.